Listed here are 10 T cell receptor beta chains from one sample, sequenced in a study of PD-1 blockade in mismatch repair-deficient tumors. Clones were sequenced by immunoSEQ multiplex PCR, and TCRdb holds only the in-frame ones, with some missing. The sample has roughly 38,000 clones; over 80% are singletons. Sequences were derived from PBMCs, sampled around 38 weeks after starting pembrolizumab. All receptors derive from an adult with mismatch repair-deficient cancer.

The genes are TRBV29-1 and TRBJ2-1; tentatively, D is TRBD1 (6 bases). This CDR3 contains 14 residues. V was clipped by 6 bases and J by 1 base, with 13 bases between them. Germline loops: CDR1 SQVTM, CDR2 ANQGSEA. The CDR3 protein is CSVALQGSYNEQFF. CDR3 in DNA: TGCAGCGTCGCCTTACAGGGATCCTACAATGAGCAGTTCTTC.

This chain connects TRBV7-6 to TRBJ1-3, with D possibly matching TRBD1 (5 bases). Per the germline V gene, CDR1 is SGHVS and CDR2 is FNYEAQ. Trimming pared 1 base from V and 4 bases from J, leaving 8 bases between. This CDR3 has 14 amino acids. CDR3 residues: CASSLGGVGNTIYF. CDR3 sequence (DNA): TGTGCCAGCAGCTTAGGGGGGGTCGGAAACACCATATATTTT.

This chain links TRBV5-1 with TRBJ2-1, with 7 nucleotides matching TRBD2. The germline V gene encodes CDR1 SGHRS and CDR2 YFSETQ. The ends lost 3 bases at V and 3 bases at J; junction bases unmatched: 15. The CDR3 runs to 18 residues. This chain's CDR3 is CASSSQSGWLADYNEQFF. As DNA, the CDR3 is TGCGCCAGCAGCTCACAATCCGGGTGGCTAGCGGACTACAATGAGCAGTTCTTC. The whole variable domain, filled in from reference TRBV5-1 and TRBJ2-1, reads KAGVTQTPRYLIKTRGQQVTLSCSPISGHRSVSWYQQTPGQGLQFLFEYFSETQRNKGNFPGRFSGRQFSNSRSEMNVSTLELGDSALYLCASSSQSGWLADYNEQFFGPGTRLTVL.

This clone was seen more than once but under ten times. This chain joins TRBV18 and TRBJ2-7; 7 nucleotides match TRBD2. V shed 6 bases and J 3 bases; nucleotides not matched to a gene: 5. Looked up from germline, CDR1 is KGHSH and CDR2 is LQKENI. This CDR3 contains 13 residues. CDR3 residues: CASSPTSDYEQYF. The CDR3 coding sequence is TGTGCCAGCTCCCCTACTAGCGACTACGAGCAGTACTTC.

The gene calls are TRBV30 and TRBJ2-1; 10 bases align to TRBD2. Germline V CDR1 and CDR2: GTSNPN, SVGIG (reference sequence). The V and J ends lost 1 base and 3 bases, in that order; junction bases with no gene match: 15. The CDR3 is 19 amino acids. The CDR3 DNA is TGTGCCTGGAGTGCCACCATACGAGCGGGAGGGCGGGGCTACAATGAGCAGTTCTTC. Translated, it gives CAWSATIRAGGRGYNEQFF.

This clone was picked up a small number of times. The rearrangement joins TRBV6-5 to TRBJ2-7; the match to TRBD2 covers 10 bases. CDR3 size: 16 residues. Trimming at V came to 0 bases and at J to 5 bases, leaving 7 bases not matched to a gene. Germline values: CDR1 MNHEY, CDR2 SVGAGI. The CDR3 is CASSYSKASGSHEQYF. CDR3 in DNA: TGTGCCAGCAGTTACTCGAAGGCTAGCGGGAGCCACGAGCAGTACTTC.

The gene calls are TRBV18 and TRBJ2-3, with 7 bases lining up with TRBD2. V lost 6 bases to trimming and J lost 2 bases; unmatched junction nucleotides: 8. This CDR3 spans 15 amino acids. CDR1 is KGHSH, CDR2 LQKENI, per germline. CDR3 sequence reads: CASSEILAFTDTQYF. The CDR3 DNA reads TGTGCCAGCTCCGAAATACTAGCGTTCACAGATACGCAGTATTTT.

The chain combines TRBV5-1 with TRBJ1-2, with TRBD1 matching 8 bases. Germline trimming cut 4 bases from V and 5 bases from J; bases unmatched to any gene: 10. This CDR3 comprises 15 residues. Germline CDR1 reads SGHRS; CDR2 reads YFSETQ. CDR3 in DNA: TGCGCCAGCAGCATAAGGACAGGGAACAAGTATGGCTACACCTTC. This gives the protein CASSIRTGNKYGYTF.

The rearrangement joins TRBV5-1 to TRBJ2-1, with a tentative D call TRBD1 (6 bases). In germline, CDR1 is SGHRS, CDR2 YFSETQ. The V end lost 4 bases, the J end lost 3 bases, and 14 bases lay between the germline ends. The CDR3 runs to 15 residues. CDR3 sequence (DNA): TGCGCCAGCAGCCCCCTAGACAGGAACTACAATGAGCAGTTCTTC. Its protein product is CASSPLDRNYNEQFF.

The chain is built from TRBV7-2 and TRBJ2-2, with TRBD2 identical over 8 bases. Unmatched junction bases numbered 11, after V lost 4 bases and J lost 4 bases. Germline values: CDR1 SGHTA, CDR2 FQGNSA. This CDR3 is 17 amino acids long. The CDR3, as DNA: TGTGCCAGCAGCTCGTCAGCGGGAGTTTATTCCACCGGGGAGCTGTTTTTT. The encoded protein is CASSSSAGVYSTGELFF.